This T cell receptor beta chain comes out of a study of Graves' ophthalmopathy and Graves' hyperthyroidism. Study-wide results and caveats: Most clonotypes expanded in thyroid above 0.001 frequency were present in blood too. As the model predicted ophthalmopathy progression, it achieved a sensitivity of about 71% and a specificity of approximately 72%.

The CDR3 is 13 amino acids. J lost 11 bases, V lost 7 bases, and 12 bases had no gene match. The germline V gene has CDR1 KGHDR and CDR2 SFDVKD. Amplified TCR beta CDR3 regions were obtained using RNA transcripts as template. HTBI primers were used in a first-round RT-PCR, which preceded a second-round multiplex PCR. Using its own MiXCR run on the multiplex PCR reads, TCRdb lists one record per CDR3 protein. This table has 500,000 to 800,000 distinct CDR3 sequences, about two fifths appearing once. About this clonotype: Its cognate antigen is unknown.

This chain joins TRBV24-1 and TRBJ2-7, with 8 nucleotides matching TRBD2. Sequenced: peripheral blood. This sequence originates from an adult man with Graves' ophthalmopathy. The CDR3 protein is CATSSLAGSGEYF. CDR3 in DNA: TGTGCCACCAGCAGCTTAGCGGGAAGTGGAGAGTACTTC.